The source of this TCR beta chain is a study of regulatory T cells in long-lasting Graves disease (dated by TCRdb to about 2021). Study-level background: Antithyroid drugs had been taken for less than 3 months by newly diagnosed Graves' disease patients. A total of 35 or so samples were covered by TCR sequencing, comprising around 13 persistent and roughly 20 newly diagnosed Graves' disease patients. Peripheral blood TCR sequencing and RNA sequencing compared persistent Graves' disease patients with newly diagnosed Graves' disease patients. The study was conducted in China and was registered as a clinical trial.

Sequences MDHEN (CDR1) and SYDVKM (CDR2) are obtained from the germline V gene. The CDR3 starts with the cysteine, ends with the phenylalanine, and has 15 residues. Here the CDR3 DNA is all that survives: 45 bases in frame from base 1. The time point label corresponds to: newly diagnosed GD, antithyroid drugs for less than 3 months. RNA was extracted from PBMCs in TRIzol for both TCR sequencing and RNA sequencing. The diagnosis of Graves' disease was made according to American Thyroid Association guidelines. The patients came from an endocrinology department in Xi'an, China. Each patient gave roughly 8.4 milliliters of peripheral blood, collected in an EDTA anticoagulant tube. Ficoll Paque Plus density gradient separation was used to isolate PBMCs, and no additional T cell sorting was done. An Agilent 2100 Bioanalyzer and agarose gel were used to assess RNA quality, and a NanoDrop 2000 was used to measure RNA concentration.

To prepare the library, multiplex PCR was applied. The data were produced on an Illumina HiSeq 4000. CDR3 regions were amplified by Arm-PCR with iRepertoire HTBI primers to construct TCR beta libraries. PCR products were gel purified before sequencing. The original pipeline was this. A total of some 65 TRBV and some 15 TRBJ segments were identified across samples and were used for gene usage analysis of CDR3 amino acid clonotypes. COPE and FqMerger were used to merge the filtered high-quality paired reads into contigs. BLAST was used to align contigs to IMGT TRBV, TRBD and TRBJ reference genes, with CDR3 defined following IMGT. Any clonotype with a frequency above 0.1% was classified as a highly expanded clone. Repertoire diversity was measured by Shannon entropy, and V-J evenness by the Gini coefficient. A clonotype found in more than one individual was treated as public. TCRdb passed the public sequencing reads through fastp at Q25 and MiXCR, retaining productive beta sequences. Each entry is one CDR3 protein sequence, shown with its most common DNA and genes. What appears here as the V and J calls and clone size reflects TCRdb's work, not the paper's. The table for this sample lists approximately 460,000 distinct CDR3 sequences; about 15% of them were counted only once. Jointly, the top ten make up approximately 11% of the sample.

Many counts were recorded for this clonotype. There is no known antigen for this receptor. No per-base quality is available; no much larger clone lies one base away. Overall study results and their limits: Preferential use of TRBV28, TRBJ1-2 and TRBJ2-5 was observed in persistent disease, whereas TRBV20-1 and TRBJ2-1 were favored in newly diagnosed disease. Because the primary lesion, thyroid tissue, could not be accessed, the study looked at peripheral blood alone. The authors noted that the small sample size was a limitation that may lower accuracy. Only the TCR beta chain was sequenced and analyzed. Persistent patients shared more public clonotypes among themselves (2,741) than newly diagnosed patients did (more than 950). Compared with newly diagnosed patients, patients with persistent Graves' disease had lower TCR Shannon entropy and fewer highly expanded clones, which suggests clonal expansion.

The same sample was also studied in work on T cells in Graves' hyperthyroidism and ophthalmopathy. As that second paper reports: Stable Graves' hyperthyroidism was defined as no progression to ophthalmopathy during 18 months of follow-up. Hyperthyroidism patients were newly diagnosed, with disease duration under 2 months, and aged 18 to 65 years. Exclusion was applied to patients with uncontrolled infections, other autoimmune diseases, pregnancy or lactation. Clinical symptoms, serum thyroxine and TRAb, thyroid ultrasound, and orbital computed tomography formed the basis for the diagnoses. The first round of RT-PCR for the TCR CDR3 was performed with the HTBI primer set and the Qiagen OneStep RT-PCR kit. Most expanded thyroid clonotypes (frequency above 0.001) were also detected in blood, a finding suggesting that blood repertoires may reflect thyroid immune responses. Ophthalmopathy was separated from stable hyperthyroidism by a 13 V-J signature model, with about 88% sensitivity and approximately 84% specificity obtained in cross-validation and 80%/75% obtained in testing. In validation, the model predicted progression to ophthalmopathy a median of roughly 6.5 months before onset, with roughly 70% sensitivity and 72.22% specificity. To identify distinguishing TCR V-J signatures, a discovery cohort of 90 to 100 patients was used, comprising 43 with Graves' ophthalmopathy and 57 with stable Graves' hyperthyroidism. Prospective prediction of ophthalmopathy was tested in an independent validation cohort of fewer than 20 hyperthyroidism patients and 15 to 17 patients who later progressed to ophthalmopathy. The 100 discovery patients were randomly split 7:3 into training and test sets. Thyroid tissue and blood T-cell repertoires from six or seven Graves' hyperthyroidism patients were also compared in the study. Once sampling was done, hyperthyroidism patients were given methimazole at a starting dose of 30 mg daily, whereas ophthalmopathy patients were given high-dose intravenous methylprednisolone. The libraries were constructed in a second round of multiplex PCR and then size-selected and purified. Paired-end sequencing of the libraries was performed with 100 bp reads on an Illumina HiSeq2000. SOAPnuke was used to process the raw data, with reads discarded if the reads contained adapters or uncalled bases, had a mean Phred below 15, or lacked an exact constant-primer or identifier match. COPE v1.2.5 was used to merge high-quality paired reads, and clonotypes were defined as unique nucleotide sequences. MiTCR v1.1 was used to align clonotypes to the IMGT TRBV, TRBD and TRBJ reference segments. Only V-J combinations with frequency above 0.0001, covering approximately 99% of repertoires, were analysed. The TCS score was defined as F50 (clonal expansion) divided by E x V (chaos), with BLOSUM62-based TCRdist calculated between CDR3 peptides within each V-J. Welch's t-statistics and random forest reduced roughly 500 V-J features to about 12, which were used in a naive Bayes classifier (R e1071). No statistical method was used to set the sample size in advance, and investigators knew the group allocation. TCR Vbeta CDR3 sequencing of roughly 140 peripheral blood samples (over 40 ophthalmopathy, around 80 hyperthyroidism and approximately 17 progressor patients) is reported in the paper.

The sample consisted of peripheral blood mononuclear cells (PBMCs), taken at new diagnosis, from a patient treated with antithyroid drugs. The receptor's source is a woman younger than 45 with Graves disease. Donor details come from another sample of the same person, matched by shared clones. The chain links TRBV28 with TRBJ2-1; 8 bases in the middle match TRBD2. The CDR3 reads as follows: CGRKWLLADYNEQFF. The DNA sequence follows: TGTGGTCGGAAGTGGCTACTAGCGGACTACAATGAGCAGTTCTTC.